This entry lists 14 T cell receptor beta chains sequenced from one sample in a study of regulatory T cells in long-lasting Graves disease (dated by TCRdb to the early 2020s). Explained via the paper, the time point label denotes: newly diagnosed GD, antithyroid drugs for less than 3 months. For both TCR sequencing and RNA sequencing, RNA was extracted from PBMCs using TRIzol. The library relied on multiplex PCR. The reads were generated on an Illumina HiSeq 4000. To build TCR beta libraries, CDR3 regions were amplified by Arm-PCR using iRepertoire HTBI primers. Starting from the raw public reads, TCRdb applied fastp trimming at Q25, assembled clones with MiXCR and retained in-frame beta chains. Merged by CDR3 protein, the rows form single entries marked with the most common genes and DNA. This sample has approximately 460,000 distinct CDR3 sequences in its table, and around 15% of those were observed once. About 10% of the sample goes to the ten largest clones.

The sample was also linked to a second study, of T cells in Graves' hyperthyroidism and ophthalmopathy.

The input for sequencing was peripheral blood mononuclear cells (PBMCs), taken at new diagnosis, from a patient treated with antithyroid drugs. These receptors all come from a woman aged 25 to 39 with Graves disease. Donor details come from another sample of the same person, matched by shared clones.

As DNA, the CDR3 is TGTGCCAGCAGTGAAGGACTAGCGGGAAGCGCCGGGGAGCTGTTTTTT. It translates to CASSEGLAGSAGELFF. The chain recombines TRBV6-2 or TRBV6-3 with TRBJ2-2; TRBD2 agrees at 12 bases. Germline V gene data show CDR1 as MNHEY and CDR2 as SVGEGT. The CDR3 covers 16 residues. The trim removed 5 bases at V and 6 bases at J, leaving 7 bases unmatched.

In its sample, this clonotype was seen many times. CDR3 coding DNA: TGTGCCAGCAGCAGACAGGGGGCGGCTTCCTACGAGCAGTACTTC. Translated, it gives CASSRQGAASYEQYF. V and J are TRBV11-2 and TRBJ2-7; 10 bases align to TRBD1. The CDR3 has 15 residues. The trim removed 5 bases at V and 1 base at J, leaving 5 bases unmatched. Germline V gene sequence: CDR1 SGHAT, CDR2 FQNNGV.

Points on this clonotype: Possible read error: a much larger clone is one base away. The V gene is TRBV6-5, the J gene TRBJ2-2; TRBD1 aligns across 8 bases. Per germline, CDR1 MNHEY and CDR2 SVGAGI. The CDR3 runs to 18 residues. CDR3 nucleotide sequence: TGTGCCAGCAGTTACTCGCCCGGGACAGGACCTAACACCGGGGAGCTGTCTTTT. This gives the protein CASSYSPGTGPNTGELSF.

The chain couples TRBV7-9 to TRBJ1-4, with D uncertain. The CDR3 length is 15 residues. Germline CDR1 and CDR2: SEHNR and FQNEAQ (reference sequence). Trimming removed 4 bases at V and 5 bases at J, with 14 bases between. CDR3 in amino acids: CASSYTRTANEKLFF. The CDR3, as DNA: TGTGCCAGCAGCTACACAAGGACCGCAAATGAAAAACTGTTTTTT.

At least ten counts were recorded for this clonotype. The chain couples TRBV6-1 to TRBJ2-1; the match to TRBD2 covers 8 bases. J was trimmed by 6 bases and V by 6 bases; bases with no gene match: 10. CDR3 length: 15 residues. In germline, CDR1 is MNHNS, CDR2 SASEGT. This CDR3 reads CASRSSSGGRNEQFF. The CDR3 DNA is TGTGCCAGCAGGTCGAGCAGCGGGGGTCGCAATGAGCAGTTCTTC.

This clonotype was detected many times. The rearrangement uses TRBV30 and TRBJ1-1; TRBD1 matches at 8 bases. Germline CDR1 is GTSNPN and CDR2 is SVGIG (reference sequence). The CDR3 totals 12 residues. With V trimmed by 5 bases and J by 5 bases, 4 bases remained unmatched. DNA of the CDR3: TGTGCCTGGGGACAGGGTCGGACTGAAGCTTTCTTT. As protein: CAWGQGRTEAFF.

The gene calls are TRBV15 and TRBJ2-1; D unclear. The CDR3 has 13 residues. Trimming removed 0 bases from V and 8 bases from J, with 8 bases in between. In germline, CDR1 is LNHNV, CDR2 YYDKDF (reference sequence). CDR3 nucleotides: TGTGCCACCAGCAGAGATTTAAAGGATGAGCAGTTCTTC. Translation gives CATSRDLKDEQFF.

Notes on this clonotype: This likely reflects a read error, since a far larger clone is one base away. V gene TRBV7-2 combines with J gene TRBJ2-1; perhaps TRBD1 as D (6 bases). The germline gives CDR1 SGHTA, CDR2 FQGNSA. The germline V and J ends were trimmed by 3 bases and 10 bases, with 16 bases remaining between them. The CDR3 is 14 residues long. The CDR3 DNA reads as TGTGCCAGCAGCTTTCCAGGACAGTTTTACGAGCAGTTCTTC. It encodes CASSFPGQFYEQFF. The variable domain in full, completed from reference TRBV7-2 and TRBJ2-1, reads GAGVSQSPSNKVTEKGKDVELRCDPISGHTALYWYRQSLGQGLEFLIYFQGNSAPDKSGLPSDRFSAERTGGSVSTLTIQRTQQEDSAVYLCASSFPGQFYEQFFGPGTRLTVL.

This clonotype has at least ten counts. The chain carries TRBV11-2 and TRBJ2-4, with D uncertain. The CDR3 runs to 11 residues. V was pared by 5 bases and J by 13 bases, with 12 bases between. The germline CDR1 and CDR2 sequences are SGHAT and FQNNGV. DNA for the CDR3: TGTGCCAGCAGCCGGGCGTACCCCCAGTACTTC. It is translated as CASSRAYPQYF. The full variable domain, completed using reference TRBV11-2 and TRBJ2-4, is EAGVAQSPRYKIIEKRQSVAFWCNPISGHATLYWYQQILGQGPKLLIQFQNNGVVDDSQLPKDRFSAERLKGVDSTLKIQPAKLEDSAVYLCASSRAYPQYFGAGTRLSVL.

This clonotype appeared many times. V and J are TRBV28 and TRBJ1-1, with 8 bases fitting TRBD1. From germline, CDR1 is MDHEN and CDR2 SYDVKM. The CDR3 runs 16 residues. With V trimmed by 2 bases and J by 0 bases, 5 bases remained unmatched. The CDR3 sequence: CASSLPTTGVNTEAFF. DNA of the CDR3: TGTGCCAGCAGTTTACCTACGACAGGGGTGAACACTGAAGCTTTCTTT.

J is TRBJ2-2 and V is TRBV4-3, with D possibly TRBD2 on 6 matching bases. V was clipped by 4 bases and J by 4 bases, with 22 bases between them. CDR3 length equals 18 residues. The V gene's germline CDR1 is LGHNA and CDR2 YSLEER. The CDR3 region is CASSPGIPRTISTGELFF. DNA of the CDR3: TGCGCCAGCAGCCCCGGGATCCCGCGGACTATCTCCACCGGGGAGCTGTTTTTT.

At least ten counts were recorded for this clonotype. This rearrangement joins TRBV28 to TRBJ2-7; D tentatively fits TRBD1 or TRBD2 (5 bases each). The CDR3 has 16 residues. Trimming pared 4 bases from V and 0 bases from J, leaving 16 bases between. Per germline, CDR1 MDHEN and CDR2 SYDVKM. CDR3 protein: CASSSPGQRNSYEQYF. As DNA, the CDR3 is TGTGCCAGCAGTTCTCCGGGGCAGCGAAACTCCTACGAGCAGTACTTC.

This clonotype was observed a few times. The V gene is TRBV20-1, the J gene TRBJ1-2; D is ambiguous. Germline V gene lookup returns CDR1 DFQATT and CDR2 SNEGSKA (reference sequence). Trimming shortened V by 6 bases and J by 5 bases, and 22 bases separated the two germline ends. This CDR3 has 15 residues. The CDR3: CSAPDRVGLRYGYTF. The CDR3 DNA is TGCAGTGCCCCCGACCGGGTAGGGTTGAGATATGGCTACACCTTC.

In its sample, this clonotype was seen many times. This rearrangement joins TRBV3-1 to TRBJ1-5; 7 nucleotides agree with TRBD1. Germline V gene sequence: CDR1 LGHDT, CDR2 YNNKEL (reference sequence). The CDR3 is 14 amino acids. Trimming removed 5 bases from V and 6 bases from J; junction bases left unmatched: 7. In nucleotides, the CDR3 is TGTGCCAGCAGCGCCACAGGGGAGGGTCAGCCCCAGCATTTT. This gives the protein CASSATGEGQPQHF. The whole variable domain, filled in from reference TRBV3-1 and TRBJ1-5, reads DTAVSQTPKYLVTQMGNDKSIKCEQNLGHDTMYWYKQDSKKFLKIMFSYNNKELIINETVPNRFSPKSPDKAHLNLHINSLELGDSAVYFCASSATGEGQPQHFGDGTRLSIL.